This T cell receptor beta chain emerged from a study of response to subunit inactivated influenza vaccine. Study-wide results and limits: Each seasonal flu vaccination may recruit only limited new T cells, authors suggested.

Trimming took 9 bases from V and 0 from J; bases not matched to a gene: 9. The V gene's germline CDR1 is MDHEN and CDR2 SYDVKM. The CDR3 is 17 residues long. One entry per CDR3 protein, called by TCRdb with MiXCR from the RT-PCR reads. Of about 700,000 distinct CDR3 sequences in the sample, approximately 15% were seen once. As regards this clonotype: Its antigen is still unknown.

This receptor was taken from a man between 50 and 59 years old who received an inactivated influenza vaccine. The sequencing used PBMCs from blood, collected approximately 15 days before vaccination. The chain combines TRBV28 with TRBJ2-1; 12 nucleotides match TRBD2. This CDR3 is CASTRTSGASSYNEQFF. The CDR3 DNA is TGTGCCAGTACAAGGACTAGCGGGGCGAGCTCCTACAATGAGCAGTTCTTC.